These 22 T cell receptor beta chains came from one sample sequenced in a study of PD-1 blockade in classical Hodgkin lymphoma. Time point noted: cycle 4 day 1 (C4D1), after five to seven weeks of nivolumab. All patients experienced relapse after autologous stem cell transplantation, and brentuximab vedotin exposure was variable. Sequencing was performed with immunoSEQ multiplex PCR; in TCRdb, only in-frame clones are kept and a portion is missing. The sample includes tens of thousands of clones, around 78% of them seen just once. The source material was peripheral blood mononuclear cells (PBMCs), sampled before the fourth cycle of nivolumab. All receptors derive from a human donor with classical Hodgkin lymphoma.

The chain recombines TRBV28 with TRBJ2-7, with a tentative D call TRBD2 (7 bases). Germline V CDR1 and CDR2: MDHEN, SYDVKM. V lost 8 bases to trimming and J lost 0 bases, with 14 bases between them. The CDR3 sequence is 14 residues long. CDR3 DNA: TGTGCCAGCGGAAGGGGGGGTAGCTCCTACGAGCAGTACTTC. Residues: CASGRGGSSYEQYF.

For the CDR3, the DNA is TGCGCCAGCAGCCCGGAGAGGGTGCTTGCTGGAAACACCATATATTTT. It yields the protein CASSPERVLAGNTIYF. The chain employs TRBV4-3 and TRBJ1-3; D call uncertain. V was cut by 4 bases and J by 2 bases, with 15 bases left in between. The CDR3 loop spans 16 amino acids. CDR1 is LGHNA, CDR2 YSLEER, per germline.

This clone has a single count. The V call is TRBV5-1, the J call TRBJ2-7; tentatively, D is TRBD1 or TRBD2 (5 bases each). The ends were cut back, 7 bases at V and 1 base at J, with 15 bases in the middle. The CDR3 length is 14 residues. The germline CDR1 and CDR2 sequences are SGHRS and YFSETQ. CDR3 sequence: CASGRDGRSYEQYF. The CDR3 nucleotides read TGCGCCAGCGGACGGGACGGCCGGTCCTACGAGCAGTACTTC.

J is TRBJ2-1 and V is TRBV5-8, with 9 bases lining up with TRBD2. Germline V lookup: CDR1 SGHTS, CDR2 YDEGEE. The CDR3 extends over 15 amino acids. Germline trimming cut 5 bases from V and 2 bases from J; bases unmatched to any gene: 5. The CDR3 DNA sequence: TGTGCCAGCAGGAGCGGGGGGTTAGCCTACAATGAGCAGTTCTTC. It codes for CASRSGGLAYNEQFF. Based on the CDR3 plus reference TRBV5-8 and TRBJ2-1, the full variable domain is EAGVTQSPTHLIKTRGQQATLRCSPISGHTSVYWYQQALGLGLQFLLWYDEGEERNRGNFPPRFSGRQFPNYSSELNVNALELEDSALYLCASRSGGLAYNEQFFGPGTRLTVL.

The chain combines TRBV5-1 with TRBJ1-1, with D possibly matching TRBD1 (5 bases). CDR3 length: 13 amino acids. Trimming pared 4 bases from V and 6 bases from J, leaving 13 bases between. The germline V gene encodes CDR1 SGHRS and CDR2 YFSETQ. DNA of the CDR3: TGCGCCAGCAGCGCCGGGACGGGGGCTGAAGCTTTCTTT. Encoded protein: CASSAGTGAEAFF.

The V call is TRBV4-3, the J call TRBJ2-3, with TRBD2 identical over 7 bases. V trimming: 0 bases; J trimming: 6 bases; junction bases outside the gene matches: 6. Germline V gene sequence: CDR1 LGHNA, CDR2 YSLEER. CDR3 length equals 15 residues. The CDR3 DNA is TGCGCCAGCAGCCAAGATGGCGGGGGATTTGATACGCAGTATTTT. Protein product: CASSQDGGGFDTQYF.

The chain combines TRBV9 with TRBJ2-3; D ambiguous. V lost 5 bases, J lost 1 base, and 11 bases lay in between. The CDR3 has 14 amino acids. Per germline, CDR1 SGDLS and CDR2 YYNGEE. The CDR3 nucleotides are TGTGCCAGCAGGGGAATGGACCGCACAGATACGCAGTATTTT. This encodes CASRGMDRTDTQYF.

The V gene is TRBV7-9, the J gene TRBJ2-7, with a tentative D call TRBD1 (6 bases). The ends were cut back, 6 bases at V and 2 bases at J, with 26 bases in the middle. The CDR3 is 18 amino acids. Per the germline V gene, CDR1 is SEHNR and CDR2 is FQNEAQ (reference sequence). The CDR3 DNA reads TGTGCCAGCAGACGCATACCTCGGACAGACAATGAAACCTACGAGCAGTACTTC. This gives the protein CASRRIPRTDNETYEQYF. The whole variable domain, remainder taken from reference TRBV7-9 and TRBJ2-7, is DTGVSQNPRHKITKRGQNVTFRCDPISEHNRLYWYRQTLGQGPEFLTYFQNEAQLEKSRLLSDRFSAERPKGSFSTLEIQRTEQGDSAMYLCASRRIPRTDNETYEQYFGPGTRLTVT.

This clone has a handful of counts. The limits of the CDR3 on the DNA are not certain, so only TCRdb's listed CDR3 is given. Other DNA sequences from this sample encode an identical CDR3 as well. The rearrangement links TRBV28 to TRBJ1-1. Germline CDR1 and CDR2: MDHEN and SYDVKM. The CDR3 has 12 amino acids, counting both end residues. This CDR3 is CASSTSNTEAFF.

The chain has TRBV19 and TRBJ1-2; TRBD1 matches at 8 bases. The V gene's germline CDR1 is LNHDA and CDR2 SQIVND (reference sequence). V lost 0 bases to trimming and J lost 3 bases; unmatched junction nucleotides: 12. The CDR3 is made up of 18 amino acids. CDR3 loop: CASSIETIWTGLDYGYTF. The CDR3 DNA is TGTGCCAGTAGTATAGAGACGATCTGGACAGGGCTCGACTATGGCTACACCTTC.

Comment on this clone: Other DNA sequences in this specimen translate into the identical CDR3. The rearrangement uses TRBV2 and TRBJ1-5; no clear D. Trimming stripped 1 base from V and 0 bases from J, with 4 bases between. CDR1 and CDR2 (germline): SNHLY, FYNNEI. CDR3 length: 14 amino acids. The CDR3 region is CASSEDYSNQPQHF. CDR3 DNA sequence: TGTGCCAGCAGTGAAGACTATAGCAATCAGCCCCAGCATTTT.

This chain connects TRBV6-5 to TRBJ2-7; tentative D call: TRBD1 (6 bases). In germline, CDR1 is MNHEY, CDR2 SVGAGI. The CDR3 totals 13 residues. Trimming stripped 6 bases from V and 3 bases from J, with 12 bases between. The CDR3 loop reads CASSRQGIYEQYF. As DNA, the CDR3 is TGTGCCAGCAGCCGTCAGGGGATCTACGAGCAGTACTTC.

The chain recombines TRBV28 with TRBJ2-7, with a tentative D call TRBD2 (7 bases). Germline V gene lookup returns CDR1 MDHEN and CDR2 SYDVKM. V lost 6 bases and J lost 5, with 20 bases in between. The CDR3 runs to 15 residues. The CDR3 bases are TGTGCCAGCAGAACCGTTGGGGGGGGGCGCAACGAGCAGTACTTC. It is translated as CASRTVGGGRNEQYF.

The genes are TRBV7-9 and TRBJ2-3; 10 nucleotides align to TRBD2. The V and J ends lost 1 base and 4 bases, in that order; junction bases with no gene match: 11. Germline CDR1 SEHNR, CDR2 FQNEAQ (reference sequence). The CDR3 is 18 residues long. The CDR3 region is CASSLGAGGPDGADTQYF. CDR3 bases: TGTGCCAGCAGCTTAGGAGCGGGGGGGCCCGATGGTGCAGATACGCAGTATTTT.

The V and J genes are TRBV7-9 and TRBJ1-1, with D maybe TRBD1 (6 bases). CDR3 length: 14 amino acids. CDR1 and CDR2 from the germline V gene are SEHNR and FQNEAQ (reference sequence). Trimming cost V 2 bases and J 4 bases, with 11 bases left between them. The chain's CDR3 is CASSLQGPGTEAFF. In nucleotides, the CDR3 is TGTGCCAGCAGCTTACAGGGGCCTGGCACTGAAGCTTTCTTT.

The chain has TRBV9 and TRBJ2-3; 8 bases fit TRBD2. The CDR3 is made up of 17 amino acids. Trimming took 10 bases from V and 0 from J; bases not matched to a gene: 16. In germline, CDR1 is SGDLS, CDR2 YYNGEE. For the CDR3, the DNA is TGTGCCTCTCACGCCCGGGGGGGCTTTACTAGCACAGATACGCAGTATTTT. It is translated as CASHARGGFTSTDTQYF.

The chain is built from TRBV11-3 and TRBJ1-2; D is perhaps TRBD1 (6 bases). This CDR3 is 13 amino acids long. CDR1 is SGHNT, CDR2 YENEEA, per germline. Trimming removed 1 base at V and 10 bases at J, with 13 bases between. CDR3 region: CASSLASGDDYTF. The CDR3 DNA is TGTGCCAGCAGCTTAGCGTCAGGGGATGACTACACCTTC.

This chain links TRBV15 with TRBJ1-2; 9 bases fit TRBD1. This CDR3 has 16 residues. V lost 1 base and J lost 3; bases outside the gene matches: 6. In germline, CDR1 is LNHNV, CDR2 YYDKDF (reference sequence). The CDR3: CATSRGGTGMDYGYTF. CDR3 coding DNA: TGTGCCACCAGCAGAGGTGGGACAGGGATGGACTATGGCTACACCTTC.

The V gene is TRBV28, the J gene TRBJ2-5, with TRBD2 matching 10 bases. The germline gives CDR1 MDHEN, CDR2 SYDVKM. The CDR3 spans 13 residues. J lost 5 bases, V lost 6 bases, and 3 bases had no gene match. CDR3 in DNA: TGTGCCAGCAGCCGTAGCGGGGGGGAGACCCAGTACTTC. Protein: CASSRSGGETQYF.

The chain couples TRBV7-6 to TRBJ1-1; the D gene is possibly TRBD1 (6 bases). CDR1 is SGHVS, CDR2 FNYEAQ, per germline. The ends were cut back, 2 bases at V and 10 bases at J, with 11 bases in the middle. This CDR3 comprises 12 residues. CDR3 loop: CASSLWGGVAFF. In DNA, the CDR3 is TGTGCCAGCAGCTTATGGGGGGGCGTAGCTTTCTTT.

This clone was recorded a few times. The chain joins TRBV18 to TRBJ2-7, with D unresolved. This CDR3 contains 11 residues. The V gene's germline CDR1 is KGHSH and CDR2 LQKENI. Trimming stripped 6 bases from V and 4 bases from J, with 7 bases between. The CDR3 sequence is CASSGGYEQYF. The CDR3 DNA sequence: TGTGCCAGCTCCGGTGGGTACGAGCAGTACTTC.

The V and J genes are TRBV6-5 and TRBJ2-1; perhaps TRBD2 as D (5 bases). CDR3 length: 13 amino acids. Trimming cost V 6 bases and J 5 bases, with 11 bases left between them. The germline V gene encodes CDR1 MNHEY and CDR2 SVGAGI. CDR3 region: CASSRNGDNEQFF. DNA of the CDR3: TGTGCCAGCAGCCGGAACGGGGACAATGAGCAGTTCTTC.